The subject of this entry is one T cell receptor (beta chain). Its target is unknown. The data belong to a study of T-cell memory formation after mild COVID-19. Study-level points and caveats: Among clones contracting day 15 to 85, CD4/CD8 was balanced, whereas later expanders leaned CD4+.

TCRdb redid the calling of the 5' RACE reads with MiXCR, one entry per CDR3 protein. The sample holds roughly 14,000 distinct CDR3 sequences, 15% to 20% seen once. V shed 0 bases and J shed 0 bases, with 5 bases lying between them. The CDR3 extends over 14 amino acids. V usage is TRBV12-3 or TRBV12-4 and J usage is TRBJ1-2; a possible D gene is TRBD1 (5 bases). The source is an adult woman who had mild COVID-19 (a few samples of this study predate the infection). Cell type and time point are not known. Sequenced input: PBMCs or a T cell subset sorted from them (not recorded which). As DNA, the CDR3 is TGTGCCAGCAGTTTAGCGGGGGCTAACTATGGCTACACCTTC. This translates into CASSLAGANYGYTF.